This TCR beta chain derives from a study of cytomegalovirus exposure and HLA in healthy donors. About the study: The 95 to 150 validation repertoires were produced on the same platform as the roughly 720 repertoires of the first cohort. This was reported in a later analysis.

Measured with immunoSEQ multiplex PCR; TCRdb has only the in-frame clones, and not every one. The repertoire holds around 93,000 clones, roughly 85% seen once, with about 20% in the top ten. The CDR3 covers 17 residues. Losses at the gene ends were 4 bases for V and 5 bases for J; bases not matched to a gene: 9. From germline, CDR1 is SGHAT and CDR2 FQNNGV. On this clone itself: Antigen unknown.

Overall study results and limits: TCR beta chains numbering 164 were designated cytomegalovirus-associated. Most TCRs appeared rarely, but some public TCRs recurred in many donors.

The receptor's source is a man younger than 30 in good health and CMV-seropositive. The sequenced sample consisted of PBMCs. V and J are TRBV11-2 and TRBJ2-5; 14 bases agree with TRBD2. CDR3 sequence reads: CASSSGTSGSWRETQYF. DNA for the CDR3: TGTGCCAGCAGCTCAGGGACTAGCGGGAGTTGGCGGGAGACCCAGTACTTC.